What follows is one T cell receptor (beta chain) and its context. Per the study methods: Counts of nucleated cells, estimated from reference gene primer amplification, were obtained. Data came from immunoSEQ multiplex PCR; TCRdb stores just in-frame clones and leaves some out. V, J and clone size reflect that table, while D and trimming were determined from the DNA. The repertoire holds about 260,000 clones, more than 85% seen once, with under 3% in the top ten. The data are from a study of blood T cell repertoires in COVID-19. Study-wide background: The United States, Italy and Spain provided the acute and convalescent COVID-19 samples. PBMCs, B-cell-depleted T cells, or T cells were the source of the cDNA or gDNA that made up the material.

Deletions cut 7 bases from V and 0 bases from J, with 9 bases between. This CDR3 region has 14 residues. Germline CDR1 is MNHEY and CDR2 is SVGAGI. The genes are TRBV6-5 and TRBJ2-2; D uncertain. Sample: peripheral blood. The sequence derives from a person aged 18 to 30 with COVID-19, enrolled during active disease. Written as DNA, the CDR3 is TGTGCCAGCATAGACAATTCGAACACCGGGGAGCTGTTTTTT. Translated: CASIDNSNTGELFF.